The sample holds many counts of the clone carrying this TCR beta chain. Its target is not known. The entry originates in a study of blood T cells in healthy people across ages. General study findings and limits: Diversity of TCR beta correlated strongly with naive T cell percentage.

Together with a sample-barcoded 5' primer, a J-beta primer mix was included in a second PCR lasting about 6 to 11 cycles. MiXCR was run by TCRdb on the 5' RACE reads, yielding one entry per CDR3 protein. The sample consists of 650,000 to 800,000 distinct CDR3 sequences, around 45% of them appearing once. Ten milliliters of peripheral blood were drawn from each donor. The clonotype comes from a man in his 60s in good health. The source material was blood.

The CDR3 DNA is TGCAGTGCTCCTCCGGGACAGGGTCCCTACAATGAGCAGTTCTTC. Translating it yields CSAPPGQGPYNEQFF. V usage is TRBV20-1 and J usage is TRBJ2-1; 9 bases align to TRBD1. The CDR3 runs 15 residues. The ends lost 5 bases at V and 2 bases at J; junction bases unmatched: 7. The germline gives CDR1 DFQATT, CDR2 SNEGSKA (reference sequence).